This T cell receptor (beta chain) originates from a study of cytomegalovirus exposure and HLA in healthy donors. Study as a whole: Inside one of the first data releases sat about 85 million unique TCRs taken from HLA-typed donors.

13 Jbeta primers and 60 Vbeta primers were used for the PCR. Assay: immunoSEQ multiplex PCR; the TCRdb copy retains only in-frame clones and omits some. The sample lists 250,000 or so clones, about nine tenths occurring once. The CDR3 contains 16 residues. Germline assignment: CDR1 SGHRS and CDR2 YFSETQ. V dropped 4 bases and J dropped 6 bases, with 19 bases sitting between them. The TCR was taken from a girl aged 2-10 years in good health and CMV-seronegative. The sequenced sample consisted of PBMCs. The gene calls are TRBV5-1 and TRBJ1-4; D unresolved. CDR3 residues: CASSLPLVDGDEKLFF. The DNA of the CDR3 is TGCGCCAGCAGCCTACCCCTAGTGGACGGGGATGAAAAACTGTTTTTT.